This TCR beta chain was identified during a study of blood T cell repertoires in COVID-19. Study-level background: The United States, Italy and Spain were the sources of the acute and convalescent COVID-19 samples. Sources were T cells, B-cell-depleted T cells, or PBMCs; the material itself was cDNA or gDNA.

Original processing notes: Nucleated cell number was recorded as an estimate derived from reference gene primer amplification. Clones were read by immunoSEQ multiplex PCR, and TCRdb kept only the in-frame ones, dropping some. V, J and clone size are those of that table, while D and trimming were read from the DNA. Altogether more than 200,000 clones are present, around 89% being singletons, with the ten largest covering 1.5% to 2%. Germline V gene lookup returns CDR1 MNHEY and CDR2 SVGAGI. The CDR3 is made up of 15 amino acids. Unmatched junction bases numbered 2, after V lost 2 bases and J lost 6 bases. This clone was detected a few times.

The gene calls are TRBV6-5 and TRBJ2-4; 12 positions match TRBD2. Sample: peripheral blood. The sequence came from a man between 70 and 80 years old with acute or convalescent COVID-19. CDR3 amino acids: CASSYLGLAGNIQYF. CDR3 sequence (DNA): TGTGCCAGCAGTTACCTGGGACTAGCGGGAAACATTCAGTACTTC.